This TCR beta chain appears in the sequencing data of a study of blood T cells in healthy people across ages. Study overall: Template switching caught about one barcoded beta molecule for each two T cells. General study points: In older individuals, TCR beta diversity per million T cells was lower, falling roughly linearly with age.

Healthy individuals of Caucasian origin from Russia, aged about 6 to 95, served as donors. It was approximately 10 milliliters of peripheral blood that were drawn from each donor. A second PCR, run for about 7 to 11 cycles, used a sample-barcoded 5' primer plus a J-beta primer mix. TCRdb processed the 5' RACE reads anew with MiXCR; each CDR3 protein has one entry. The table has 600,000 to 650,000 distinct CDR3 sequences, 58% seen once. There are 12 residues in the CDR3. This clonotype was seen only a few times. Its antigen is not identified. The origin of this receptor is a man aged 55 to 70 in good health. V gene TRBV1 combines with J gene TRBJ2-4; no DNA check was done on the table's D call, TRBD2. TRBV1 is a pseudogene segment. The sequencing sample was made of blood. The CDR3 DNA follows: TGCACCAGCAGAAGGCTAGTGGGCATTCAGTACTTC. As protein: CTSRRLVGIQYF.